The rows below give T cell receptor beta chains drawn from one sample of a study of blood T cell repertoires in COVID-19. TCRdb's table, derived via immunoSEQ multiplex PCR, lists solely in-frame clones and lacks some. This sample has 300,000 to 350,000 clones, with more than 85% found just once. The material sequenced was PBMCs or T cells enriched from blood (not recorded which). The receptor source for this set is a woman aged 25-40 years who had been exposed to COVID-19. CDR3s include the opening cysteine and the closing phenylalanine or tryptophan.

15	TRBV6-5	TRBJ2-7	CASSYVWDRETEQYF
14	TRBV5-1	TRBJ2-1	CASSPGGLNNEQFF
14	TRBV11-2	TRBJ1-1	CASSSNRGLTEAFF
17	TRBV4-1	TRBJ1-4	CASSPNRGRGLNEKLFF
12	TRBV6-5	TRBJ1-5	CASRAPQVPQHF
16	TRBV11-3	TRBJ2-1	CASSLAGLAGNNEQFF
15	TRBV7-2	TRBJ1-1	CASSLVGALNTEAFF
17	TRBV27	TRBJ2-3	CASRSLSGGVNTDTQYF
14	TRBV7-2	TRBJ2-1	CASSLAGGGWEQFF
13	TRBV29-1	TRBJ1-1	CSVVGQGNTEAFF
13	TRBV11-3	TRBJ1-1	CASSLDRGTEAFF
15	TRBV15	TRBJ2-5	CATSRAWGGQETQYF
14	TRBV19	TRBJ2-5	CASSIRQPPETQYF
13	TRBV12-3/TRBV12-4	TRBJ1-2	CASSLDGVVGYTF
11	TRBV3-1/TRBV3-2	TRBJ2-7	CASSWGDEQYF
14	TRBV2	TRBJ2-1	CASQMGLSYNEQFF
15	TRBV7-3	TRBJ2-5	CASSLGLAERETQYF
14	TRBV15	TRBJ1-2	CATSRETTPYGYTF
16	TRBV7-9	TRBJ2-1	CASSSTWTGIFDEQFF
14	TRBV19	TRBJ1-2	CASSSGTGDYGYTF
17	TRBV15	TRBJ2-2	CATSREGLRTNTGELFF
14	TRBV5-1	TRBJ2-1	CASSLPAGYNEQFF